Sequencing of this TCR beta chain was carried out in a study of cytomegalovirus exposure and HLA in healthy donors. In the case of this clone: What it binds is not known.

Study-wide findings and caveats: After further analysis at a later stage, roughly 16,000 TCR beta sequences were associated with HLA alleles at 0.05 false discovery rate.

The PCR was carried out with 60 Vbeta primers and 13 Jbeta primers. Clones were sequenced by immunoSEQ multiplex PCR, and TCRdb holds only the in-frame ones, with some missing. This table has approximately 150,000 clones, roughly 82% appearing once. The CDR3 is made up of 15 amino acids. V was clipped by 0 bases and J by 8 bases; unmatched bases: 5. The germline V gene has CDR1 MNHEY and CDR2 SVGAGI. The receptor was isolated from a man aged 45-65 years in good health and CMV-seropositive. The chain couples TRBV6-5 to TRBJ1-4; 8 bases align to TRBD1. Source material: PBMCs. The CDR3 is CASSYSARGREKLFF. CDR3 in DNA: TGTGCCAGCAGTTACTCGGCCAGGGGGCGGGAAAAACTGTTTTTT.